The sequence of this T cell receptor beta chain was determined in a study of blood T cell repertoires in COVID-19. The wider study: The analysed material was cDNA or gDNA that came from T cells, B-cell-depleted T cells, or PBMCs.

Repertoires were generated with immunoSEQ multiplex PCR, while TCRdb's copy carries only in-frame clones and drops some. The sample lists approximately 330,000 clones, around 90% occurring once. From germline, CDR1 is LGHNT and CDR2 FRNRAP. Trimming at V came to 3 bases and at J to 9 bases, leaving 9 bases not matched to a gene. The CDR3 runs to 15 residues. Seattle's cohort entered during active infection and was followed longitudinally. The rearrangement joins TRBV12-5 to TRBJ2-1, with TRBD2 matching over 9 bases. The sequence came from a man aged 25-45 years with COVID-19, enrolled during active disease. What was sequenced was peripheral blood. The CDR3 DNA sequence: TGTGCTAGTGGTTTTGCCCTAGCGGGATTCGGTGAGCAGTTCTTC. This gives the protein CASGFALAGFGEQFF.